This TCR beta chain was captured by sequencing in a study of CD8 T cell repertoires and HIV-1 epitope variants. Trimming shortened V by 0 bases and J by 5 bases, and 8 bases separated the two germline ends. From germline, CDR1 is MNHNY and CDR2 SVGAGI (reference sequence). This CDR3 comprises 14 residues. Study-wide results and limits: Some 10 antigen-specific TCR beta clonotypes were found; roughly six seemed cross-reactive to variants.

Only in-frame clones appear in the TCRdb table, and some are missing; sequencing was by immunoSEQ multiplex PCR. Altogether over 90,000 clones are present, approximately 70% being singletons, with the ten largest covering approximately 24%. Remarks on this clone: Its specificity is unknown.

The sequenced sample was uncultured baseline CD8+ T cells from peripheral blood mononuclear cells (PBMCs). The sequence was collected from a male donor with HIV. This sequence joins TRBV6-6 and TRBJ2-1, with unresolved D. CDR3 DNA: TGTGCCAGCAGTTACTCTTACCGAGACAATGAGCAGTTCTTC. As protein: CASSYSYRDNEQFF.